The clone carrying this T cell receptor beta chain has a count of ten or more. Its antigen is unknown. The sample is drawn from a study of neurological immune-mediated disorders. Study-wide results and limits: None of the CDR3 amino acid sequences in expanded clones turned up in more than one subject, which points to private repertoires in all groups.

By 5'RACE with 10-nucleotide random UMIs, the cDNA was made. TCRdb analysed the 5' RACE reads with MiXCR anew, one entry per CDR3 protein. The table records tens of thousands of distinct CDR3 sequences, about 6.7% of them present only once. Healthy controls consisted of blood bank volunteers in Maryland, USA. For the unsorted libraries, 2 million PBMCs stored at -80 C served as input. Germline CDR1 DFQATT, CDR2 SNEGSKA (reference sequence). The CDR3 sequence is 14 residues long. The V gene lost 1 base and the J gene lost 7 bases, with 14 bases spanning the gap. This receptor was obtained from a middle-aged woman in good health. The sequenced material came from PBMCs. The chain has TRBV20-1 and TRBJ1-5, with a tentative D call TRBD1 (5 bases). CDR3 residues: CSARVVAGRQPQHF. The CDR3 DNA follows: TGCAGTGCTAGAGTAGTGGCAGGGAGGCAGCCCCAGCATTTT.